Below are 18 T cell receptor beta chains sequenced from a single sample in a study of cytomegalovirus exposure and HLA in healthy donors. Both 60 Vbeta primers and 13 Jbeta primers went into the PCR. Only in-frame clones appear in the TCRdb table, and some are missing; sequencing was by immunoSEQ multiplex PCR. The table includes 65,000 or so clones, almost 80% detected once. The sample consisted of PBMCs. All receptors derive from a girl aged 10 to 17 in good health and CMV-seropositive.

This rearrangement joins TRBV15 to TRBJ2-1, with no clear D. V shed 1 base and J shed 10 bases, with 11 bases lying between them. This CDR3 region has 13 residues. CDR1 and CDR2 (germline): LNHNV, YYDKDF (reference sequence). The CDR3: CATSRGDLLEQFF. In nucleotides, the CDR3 is TGTGCCACCAGCAGAGGAGATTTATTGGAGCAGTTCTTC. Supplemented by reference TRBV15 and TRBJ2-1, the full variable domain reads DAMVIQNPRYQVTQFGKPVTLSCSQTLNHNVMYWYQQKSSQAPKLLFHYYDKDFNNEADTPDNFQSRRPNTSFCFLDIRSPGLGDTAMYLCATSRGDLLEQFFGPGTRLTVL.

This clone has just a few counts. Here the CDR3 reads CASSVGAGQETQYF. CDR3 nucleotides: TGTGCCAGCAGTGTAGGGGCTGGGCAAGAGACCCAGTACTTC. The chain uses TRBV25-1 and TRBJ2-5, with D maybe TRBD1 (5 bases). The germline V and J ends were trimmed by 4 bases and 2 bases, with 11 bases remaining between them. This CDR3 is built from 14 residues. Germline assignment: CDR1 MGHDK and CDR2 SYGVNS.

This clone was recorded only once. This sequence joins TRBV2 and TRBJ2-1; 12 bases agree with TRBD2. Germline trimming cut 5 bases from V and 8 bases from J; bases unmatched to any gene: 7. This CDR3 has 15 residues. Per the germline V gene, CDR1 is SNHLY and CDR2 is FYNNEI. The CDR3 DNA sequence: TGTGCCAGCAGTTTTAAGACTAGCGGGAGAGATGAGCAGTTCTTC. Translating it yields CASSFKTSGRDEQFF.

The genes are TRBV15 and TRBJ2-4; a possible D gene is TRBD2 (5 bases). V lost 1 base and J lost 2, with 9 bases in between. The V gene's germline CDR1 is LNHNV and CDR2 YYDKDF (reference sequence). This CDR3 contains 15 residues. The CDR3 here is CATSRGGPSKNIQYF. The CDR3 nucleotides read TGTGCCACCAGCAGAGGAGGGCCGTCCAAAAACATTCAGTACTTC.

V gene TRBV15 combines with J gene TRBJ2-3; 8 nucleotides align to TRBD2. The germline V gene encodes CDR1 LNHNV and CDR2 YYDKDF (reference sequence). The CDR3 is 14 residues long. Germline trimming cut 3 bases from V and 5 bases from J; bases unmatched to any gene: 4. In nucleotides, the CDR3 is TGTGCCACCAGCAGCGGGGGGGGGTTAGATACGCAGTATTTT. Translating gives CATSSGGGLDTQYF.

This clone was counted a single time. In DNA form, the CDR3 reads TGTGCCTGGAGCCCTGACAGGGGCTATGGCTACACCTTC. This encodes CAWSPDRGYGYTF. The J gene is TRBJ1-2, the V gene TRBV30; 8 bases map to TRBD1. The germline V gene has CDR1 GTSNPN and CDR2 SVGIG (reference sequence). V gave up 3 bases and J gave up 4 bases; unmatched junction bases: 4. The length of the CDR3 is 13 residues.

The J gene is TRBJ2-5, the V gene TRBV7-2; no clear D gene. Deletions cut 7 bases from V and 4 bases from J, with 16 bases between. Germline lookup yields CDR1 SGHTA and CDR2 FQGNSA. The CDR3 sequence is 14 residues long. The CDR3 DNA sequence: TGTGCCAGCATGACCCAAAGGAGCGCAGAGACCCAGTACTTC. It translates to CASMTQRSAETQYF.

The chain uses TRBV4-1 and TRBJ1-2; 10 positions agree with TRBD1. J was trimmed by 8 bases and V by 2 bases; bases with no gene match: 11. Germline CDR1 MGHRA, CDR2 YSYEKL. This CDR3 is 16 amino acids long. CDR3 protein: CASSQSQATGGFGYTF. In nucleotides, the CDR3 is TGCGCCAGCAGCCAAAGCCAAGCGACAGGGGGCTTCGGCTACACCTTC.

V gene TRBV18 combines with J gene TRBJ1-4, with a possible D match to TRBD1 (6 bases). The CDR3 is 13 residues long. Germline CDR1 and CDR2: KGHSH and LQKENI. The V end was cut by 6 bases, the J end by 7 bases, with 12 bases between. The CDR3 bases are TGTGCCAGCTCGCGGGGGGCTGCTGAAAAACTGTTTTTT. Amino acid sequence: CASSRGAAEKLFF. The whole variable domain, remainder taken from reference TRBV18 and TRBJ1-4, is NAGVMQNPRHLVRRRGQEARLRCSPMKGHSHVYWYRQLPEEGLKFMVYLQKENIIDESGMPKERFSAEFPKEGPSILRIQQVVRGDSAAYFCASSRGAAEKLFFGSGTQLSVL.

The rearrangement joins TRBV5-4 to TRBJ2-7; 8 bases match TRBD1. CDR3 length: 13 residues. Germline V gives CDR1 SGHNT, CDR2 YYREEE (reference sequence). Trimming removed 5 bases from V and 3 bases from J; junction bases left unmatched: 4. The CDR3 loop reads CASRPTGGYEQYF. In nucleotides, the CDR3 is TGTGCCAGCAGACCTACAGGGGGCTACGAGCAGTACTTC.

This clone was counted only a few times. V gene TRBV5-4 combines with J gene TRBJ2-5; 12 bases are shared with TRBD2. The germline CDR1 and CDR2 sequences are SGHNT and YYREEE (reference sequence). The trim removed 0 bases at V and 2 bases at J, leaving 2 bases unmatched. This CDR3 region has 16 residues. CDR3 protein: CASSLGGTSGQETQYF. CDR3 coding DNA: TGTGCCAGCAGCTTGGGCGGGACTAGCGGGCAAGAGACCCAGTACTTC.

This rearrangement joins TRBV5-1 to TRBJ2-1, with D perhaps matching TRBD2 (6 bases). The germline gives CDR1 SGHRS, CDR2 YFSETQ. Trimming took 0 bases from V and 8 from J, leaving 6 bases between them. The CDR3 extends over 12 amino acids. CDR3 protein: CASSLGGDEQFF. Written as DNA, the CDR3 is TGCGCCAGCAGCTTGGGGGGGGATGAGCAGTTCTTC.

This chain joins TRBV6-1 and TRBJ2-7, with TRBD1 as a possible D gene (5 bases). Germline CDR1 is MNHNS and CDR2 is SASEGT. CDR3 size: 15 residues. Trimming pared 6 bases from V and 2 bases from J, leaving 17 bases between. The CDR3 sequence is CASSYTAADTYEQYF. In nucleotides, the CDR3 is TGTGCCAGCAGCTACACGGCCGCGGACACCTACGAGCAGTACTTC.

Only a few counts were recorded for this clone. This chain joins TRBV6-6 and TRBJ1-1, with TRBD1 identical over 7 bases. The CDR3 length is 13 residues. J lost 5 bases, V lost 5 bases, and 5 bases had no gene match. Germline CDR1 is MNHNY and CDR2 is SVGAGI (reference sequence). The CDR3 DNA reads as TGTGCCAGCAGTCTGGACAGGAAGACTGAAGCTTTCTTT. Residues: CASSLDRKTEAFF.

The chain combines TRBV18 with TRBJ2-1; TRBD2 matches 9 bases. The trim removed 0 bases at V and 4 bases at J, leaving 1 base unmatched. Looked up from germline, CDR1 is KGHSH and CDR2 is LQKENI. This CDR3 has 15 amino acids. The CDR3 is CASSPPSGGYNEQFF. The CDR3 bases are TGTGCCAGCTCACCACCCAGCGGGGGGTACAATGAGCAGTTCTTC.

The V call is TRBV25-1, the J call TRBJ1-2; D might be TRBD1 (5 bases). The germline CDR1 and CDR2 sequences are MGHDK and SYGVNS. CDR3 length: 13 amino acids. Trimming cost V 5 bases and J 6 bases, with 13 bases left between them. CDR3: CASSIPGMHGYTF. CDR3 bases: TGTGCCAGCAGTATCCCAGGGATGCATGGCTACACCTTC.

The rearrangement links TRBV29-1 to TRBJ2-7; a weak D match, TRBD1 (6 bases). V lost 7 bases to trimming and J lost 1 base, with 11 bases between them. The V gene's germline CDR1 is SQVTM and CDR2 ANQGSEA. The CDR3 is made up of 12 amino acids. The CDR3 region has the DNA TGCAGCGCCGGGACACCTTCCTACGAGCAGTACTTC. Translating it yields CSAGTPSYEQYF.

The chain couples TRBV6-5 to TRBJ2-7; TRBD1 aligns across 10 bases. V was pared by 6 bases and J by 7 bases, with 12 bases of the junction left unmatched. The CDR3 totals 15 residues. CDR1 is MNHEY and CDR2 is SVGAGI in the germline V gene. The CDR3 DNA is TGTGCCAGCAGACGACCGGGACAGGGGCCAGGGGAGCAGTACTTC. Translated, it gives CASRRPGQGPGEQYF.